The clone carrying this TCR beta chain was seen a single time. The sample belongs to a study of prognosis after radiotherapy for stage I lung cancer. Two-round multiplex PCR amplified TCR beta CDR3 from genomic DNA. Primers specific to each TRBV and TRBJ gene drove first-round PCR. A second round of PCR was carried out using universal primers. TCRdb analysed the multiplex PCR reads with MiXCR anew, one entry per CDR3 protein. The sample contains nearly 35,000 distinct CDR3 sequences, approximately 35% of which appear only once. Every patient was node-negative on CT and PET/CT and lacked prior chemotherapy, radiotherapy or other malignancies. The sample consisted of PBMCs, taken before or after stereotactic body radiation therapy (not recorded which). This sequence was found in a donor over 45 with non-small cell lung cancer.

DNA of the CDR3: TGTGCCAGCAGTCCGGGCCAACTAGCGGGTTTGGGTACGGACAAAAACATTCAGTACTTC. Translated, it gives CASSPGQLAGLGTDKNIQYF. The chain couples TRBV28 to TRBJ2-4, with 9 bases identical to TRBD2. CDR3 size: 20 residues. The ends lost 5 bases at V and 3 bases at J; junction bases unmatched: 20. Germline V lookup: CDR1 MDHEN, CDR2 SYDVKM.